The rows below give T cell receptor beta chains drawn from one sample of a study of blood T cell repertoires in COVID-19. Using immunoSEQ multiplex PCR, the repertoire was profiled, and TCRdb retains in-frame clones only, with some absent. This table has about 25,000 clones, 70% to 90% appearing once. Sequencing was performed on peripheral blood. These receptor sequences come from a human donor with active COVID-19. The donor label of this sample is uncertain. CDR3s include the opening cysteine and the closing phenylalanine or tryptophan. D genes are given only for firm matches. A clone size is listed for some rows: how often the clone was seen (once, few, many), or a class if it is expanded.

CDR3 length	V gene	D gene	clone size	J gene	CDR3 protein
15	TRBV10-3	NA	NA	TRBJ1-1	CAISESGGTGTEAFF
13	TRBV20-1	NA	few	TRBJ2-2	CSASFANTGELFF
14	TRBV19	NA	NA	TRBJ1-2	CASSIVGGIYGYTF
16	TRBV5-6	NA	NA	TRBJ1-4	CASSSGARNSNEKLFF
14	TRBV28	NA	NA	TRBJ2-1	CASSFGSRNNEQFF
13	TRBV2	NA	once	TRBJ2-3	CASRPDSIDTQYF
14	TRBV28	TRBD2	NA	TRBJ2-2	CASSRGGRTGELFF
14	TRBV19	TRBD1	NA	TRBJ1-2	CASSIPGTAYGYTF
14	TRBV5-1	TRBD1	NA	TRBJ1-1	CASSTGQGNTEAFF
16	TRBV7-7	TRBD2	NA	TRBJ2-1	CASSPQAGGGYNEQFF
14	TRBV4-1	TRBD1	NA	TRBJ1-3	CASSPQGAGNTIYF
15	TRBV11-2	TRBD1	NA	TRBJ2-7	CASSLGTGTGYEQYF
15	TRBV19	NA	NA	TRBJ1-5	CASSGQSLGNQPQHF
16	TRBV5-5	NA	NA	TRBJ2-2	CASSFQVTGSTGELFF
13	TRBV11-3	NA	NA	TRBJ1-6	CASSLMRNSPLHF
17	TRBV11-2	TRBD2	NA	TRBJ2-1	CASSLDPDGRALNEQFF
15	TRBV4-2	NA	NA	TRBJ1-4	CASSRGGGENEKLFF
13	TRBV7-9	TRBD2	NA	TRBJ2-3	CASSSSGGDTQYF
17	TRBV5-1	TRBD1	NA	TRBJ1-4	CASSLAMLGQYNEKLFF
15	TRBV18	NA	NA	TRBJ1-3	CASSDSVQSGNTIYF
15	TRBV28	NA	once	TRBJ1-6	CASSPPPRVGSPLHF
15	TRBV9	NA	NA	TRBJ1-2	CASSGWVGENYGYTF
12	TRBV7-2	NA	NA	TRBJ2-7	CASSHTSYEQYF
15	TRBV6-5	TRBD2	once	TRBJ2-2	CASSYLAGVAGELFF
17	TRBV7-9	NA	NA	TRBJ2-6	CASSFLTRSSGANVLTF
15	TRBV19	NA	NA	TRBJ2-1	CASSNPPGSSNEQFF
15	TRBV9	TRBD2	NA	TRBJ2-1	CASSALGLAGDEQFF
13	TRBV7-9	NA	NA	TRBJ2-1	CASSTSLVNEQFF
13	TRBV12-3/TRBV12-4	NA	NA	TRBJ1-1	CASSFGLDTEAFF
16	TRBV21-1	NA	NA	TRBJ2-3	CASSKVSPTNTDTQYF
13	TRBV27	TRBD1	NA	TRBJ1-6	CASQGAYNSPLHF
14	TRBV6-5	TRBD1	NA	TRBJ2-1	CASRRQGAYNEQFF
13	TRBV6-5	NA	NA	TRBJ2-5	CASSTGDLGTQYF
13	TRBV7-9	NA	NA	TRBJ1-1	CATQNSVNTEAFF
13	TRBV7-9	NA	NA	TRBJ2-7	CASSYGRVYEQYF
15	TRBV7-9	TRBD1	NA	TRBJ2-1	CASSRRDRGTNEQFF
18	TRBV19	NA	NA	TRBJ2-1	CASSLDYVRGSSYNEQFF
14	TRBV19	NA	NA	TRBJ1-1	CASSSRWANTEAFF
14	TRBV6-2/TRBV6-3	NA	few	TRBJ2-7	CASSYGGRSYEQYF
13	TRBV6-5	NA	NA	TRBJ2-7	CASRDGGDYEQYF
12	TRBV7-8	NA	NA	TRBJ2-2	CASSFSAGELFF
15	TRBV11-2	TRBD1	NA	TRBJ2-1	CASSITPGQHNEQFF
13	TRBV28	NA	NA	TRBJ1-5	CASTERSNQPQHF
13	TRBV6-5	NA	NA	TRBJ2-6	CASRRSGANVLTF
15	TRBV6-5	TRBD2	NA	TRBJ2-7	CASRPLAGRFSEQYF
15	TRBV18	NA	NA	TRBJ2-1	CASSPLDSARDEQFF
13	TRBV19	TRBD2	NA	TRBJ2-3	CASRPTSADTQYF
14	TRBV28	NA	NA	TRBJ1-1	CASSPTGTAPRAFF
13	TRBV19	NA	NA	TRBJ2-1	CASSTLVTGEQFF
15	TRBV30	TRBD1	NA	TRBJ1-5	CAWGQGRGSNQPQHF
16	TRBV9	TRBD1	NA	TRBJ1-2	CASSVSGQEPSYGYTF
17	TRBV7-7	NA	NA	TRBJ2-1	CASSPTPGDNSYNEQFF
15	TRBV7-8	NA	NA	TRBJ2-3	CASSSPLGATDTQYF